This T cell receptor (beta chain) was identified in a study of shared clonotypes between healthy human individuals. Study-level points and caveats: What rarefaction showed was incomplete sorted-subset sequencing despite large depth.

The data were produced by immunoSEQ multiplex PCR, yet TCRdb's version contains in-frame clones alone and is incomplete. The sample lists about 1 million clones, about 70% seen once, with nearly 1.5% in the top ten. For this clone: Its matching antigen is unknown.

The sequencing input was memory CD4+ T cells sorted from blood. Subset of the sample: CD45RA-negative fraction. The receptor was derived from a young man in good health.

CDR3 sequence: CAISAGAQPQHF. CDR3 nucleotides: TGTGCCATCAGTGCGGGGGCCCAGCCCCAGCATTTT. V and J are TRBV10-3 and TRBJ1-5, with D possibly TRBD1 on 6 matching bases. CDR3 size: 12 residues. V gave up 4 bases and J gave up 7 bases, with 8 bases separating them. Germline V lookup: CDR1 ENHRY, CDR2 SYGVKD.